The present T cell receptor beta chain was sequenced within a study of PD-1 blockade in classical Hodgkin lymphoma (TCRdb year 2020). Describing the broader study: Nivolumab dosing was 3 mg/kg intravenously every 2 weeks, continuing until either disease progression or unacceptable toxicity. To define a peripheral blood immune signature of response to PD-1 blockade in classical Hodgkin lymphoma, the study combined TCR beta sequencing with CyTOF.

Genomic DNA was isolated using the Qiagen DNeasy kit from unsorted PBMCs as well as from negatively selected CD4+ and CD8+ fractions. Using primers that anneal to V and J segments, immunoSEQ multiplex PCR amplified the TCR beta CDR3 regions. Amplification bias was minimized using a synthetic immune receptor repertoire, and residual bias was removed computationally after sequencing. The published analysis was carried out like this. Repertoire diversity was quantified as the Shannon entropy index using custom Python scripts. The unsorted, CD4+ and CD8+ repertoires were each analyzed separately, with the exception of combined analyses, where CD4+ and CD8+ sequences were merged in silico. A clone counted as expanded when the clone's frequency after treatment rose at least 2-fold relative to C1D1, and clones undetected at baseline were given a pseudocount of 0.5. Clones with 0 or 1 copy at C1D1 were defined as singleton clones, while clones with 2 or more copies were defined as non-singleton clones. Clones expanded in unsorted samples were assigned a CD4+, CD8+ or unknown annotation through matching of protein sequences in sorted samples from the same patient. Diversity changes from C1D1 to C4D1 were tested in paired samples using Wilcoxon tests. TCRdb re-hosts the immuneACCESS table, in-frame sequences only. Its copies lack some clones; in the studies checked, an unresolved V gene accounts for under half of them, and the cause for the rest is not known. From that table come the V and J calls and clone size; the DNA was used to work out D and trimming. Present in this sample are 53,000 or so clones, 65% to 85% of which were seen just once. The ten largest account for roughly 16% of the sample.

A note on this clone: This receptor's antigen is unknown. No base qualities exist here, and no much larger clone lies one base off it.

Sample time point, as interpreted from the label and publication: cycle 1 day 1 (C1D1), immediately before nivolumab initiation. Relapse after autologous stem cell transplantation had occurred in all trial patients, and cohorts A, B and C were distinguished by prior brentuximab vedotin exposure. The trial cohort included fewer than 65 patients with relapsed/refractory classical Hodgkin lymphoma, and each patient had a best overall response of complete response, partial response or progressive disease. Single-agent nivolumab was administered to trial patients in the multi-cohort phase II CheckMate 205 trial. An independent review committee assessed best overall response using the 2007 International Working Group response criteria. Trial PBMCs were obtained immediately prior to nivolumab initiation (C1D1) and on therapy at cycle 2 day 1 and cycle 4 day 1. Peripheral blood was collected in 8 mL Vacutainer Cell Preparation Tubes, from which PBMCs were isolated by centrifugation and then cryopreserved.

The CDR3 has 13 amino acids, counting the end cysteine and phenylalanine. The CDR3 DNA has 39 bases and is translated from base 1. Based on the germline V gene, the CDR1 and CDR2 sequences are MNHNS and SASEGT. Trimming takes 6 bases from V and 5 bases from J, and the germline ends sit 13 bases apart. General conclusions and limits of the study: CD4+ but not CD8+ TCR diversity rose significantly by C4D1 (p=0.0027 vs p=0.16), most apparent in complete responders (p=0.02). Patients starting nivolumab less than 1 year after ASCT had lower diversity and were excluded from later analyses to avoid confounding by immune reconstitution. Only a single clinical trial cohort was studied, and what caused the repertoire differences, possibly disease activity or prior therapy, remained undefined. Baseline diversity similar to that of newly diagnosed patients was observed in trial patients achieving complete response, whereas significantly lower diversity was observed in partial responders and progressors. Baseline TCR diversity was reported to be lower in newly diagnosed patients than in healthy donors and to be lower still in relapsed/refractory patients.

This sequence originates from a human donor with classical Hodgkin lymphoma. The chain uses TRBV6-1 and TRBJ2-5; the D element might be TRBD1 or TRBD2, as each aligns at 6 bases. The sequencing here drew on peripheral blood mononuclear cells (PBMCs), taken at baseline. The nucleotide sequence is TGTGCCAGCAGCCATACAGGGAGGGAGACCCAGTACTTC. It specifies CASSHTGRETQYF.